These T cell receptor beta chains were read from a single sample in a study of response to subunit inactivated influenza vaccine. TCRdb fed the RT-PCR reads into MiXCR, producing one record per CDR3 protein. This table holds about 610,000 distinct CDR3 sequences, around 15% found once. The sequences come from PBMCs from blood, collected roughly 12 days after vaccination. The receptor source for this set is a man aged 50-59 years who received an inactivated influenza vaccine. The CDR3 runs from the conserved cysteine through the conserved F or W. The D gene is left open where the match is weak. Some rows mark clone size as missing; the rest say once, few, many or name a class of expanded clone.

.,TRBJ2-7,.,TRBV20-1,CSARDPGRGNYLGQYF,TGCAGTGCTAGAGACCCGGGCAGGGGTAACTACTTGGGGCAGTACTTC
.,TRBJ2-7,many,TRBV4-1,CASSQESGPYEQYF,TGCGCCAGCAGCCAAGAGTCAGGCCCCTACGAGCAGTACTTC
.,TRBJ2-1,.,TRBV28,CASSLGLPSYNEQFF,TGTGCCAGCAGTTTAGGACTACCCTCCTACAATGAGCAGTTCTTC
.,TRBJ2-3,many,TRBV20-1,CSARDRRLTDTQYF,TGCAGTGCTAGAGATCGGCGCTTGACAGATACGCAGTATTTT
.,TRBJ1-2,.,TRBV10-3,CAISGQGYGYTF,TGTGCCATCAGTGGGCAGGGCTATGGCTACACCTTC
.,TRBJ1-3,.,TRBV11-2,CASSARAGTVPGGNTIYF,TGTGCCAGCAGCGCACGCGCCGGGACCGTCCCCGGCGGAAACACCATATATTTT
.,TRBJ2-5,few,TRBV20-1,CSVSASGGQETQYF,TGCAGTGTCTCGGCGAGCGGAGGCCAAGAGACCCAGTACTTC
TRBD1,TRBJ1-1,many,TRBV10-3,CAISESARGQAFF,TGTGCCATCAGTGAGTCGGCCAGGGGGCAAGCTTTCTTT
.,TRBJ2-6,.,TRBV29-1,CSVVTPRDGANVLTF,TGCAGCGTTGTTACACCCAGGGATGGGGCCAACGTCCTGACTTTC
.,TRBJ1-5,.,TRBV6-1,CASMYRGDQPQHF,TGTGCCAGCATGTATAGGGGCGATCAGCCCCAGCATTTT
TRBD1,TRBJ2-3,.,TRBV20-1,CSARDVGTGRTDTQYF,TGCAGTGCTAGAGATGTGGGGACAGGACGCACAGATACGCAGTATTTT
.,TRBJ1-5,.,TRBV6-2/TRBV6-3,CASSYSRQGMSNQPQHF,TGTGCCAGCAGTTACTCCCGGCAGGGGATGAGTAATCAGCCCCAGCATTTT
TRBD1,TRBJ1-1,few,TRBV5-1,CASSLEGRGDTEAFF,TGCGCCAGCAGCTTGGAGGGCAGGGGGGACACTGAAGCTTTCTTT
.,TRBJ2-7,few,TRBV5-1,CASRGRGNYEQYF,TGCGCCAGCCGAGGGAGGGGGAACTACGAGCAGTACTTC
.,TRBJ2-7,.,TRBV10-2,CASSEGPRPYEQYF,TGCGCCAGCAGTGAGGGACCTAGGCCCTACGAGCAGTACTTC
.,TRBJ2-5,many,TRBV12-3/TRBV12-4,CASSFNPMNSGLETQYF,TGTGCCAGCAGTTTCAACCCTATGAATAGCGGACTAGAGACCCAGTACTTC
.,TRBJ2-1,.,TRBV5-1,CASSFQNNEQFF,TGCGCCAGCAGCTTTCAAAACAATGAGCAGTTCTTC
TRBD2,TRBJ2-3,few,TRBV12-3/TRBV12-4,CASLGLAGGADTQYF,TGTGCCAGCCTAGGACTAGCGGGGGGGGCAGATACGCAGTATTTT
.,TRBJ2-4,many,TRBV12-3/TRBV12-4,CASSLFGNIQYF,TGTGCCAGCAGTTTGTTCGGAAACATTCAGTACTTC
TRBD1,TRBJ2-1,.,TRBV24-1,CATSDYGTVSYNEQFF,TGTGCCACCAGTGATTATGGGACAGTCTCCTACAATGAGCAGTTCTTC
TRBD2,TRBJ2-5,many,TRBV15,CATSSRGGGETQYF,TGTGCCACCAGCAGCCGGGGGGGTGGGGAGACCCAGTACTTC
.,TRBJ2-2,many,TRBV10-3,CAISESGRGDGGELFF,TGTGCCATCAGTGAGTCGGGACGGGGAGATGGCGGGGAGCTGTTTTTT
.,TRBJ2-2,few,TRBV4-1,CASSQDWFPPGSSNTGELFF,TGCGCCAGCAGCCAAGATTGGTTCCCCCCGGGTAGTTCGAACACCGGGGAGCTGTTTTTT
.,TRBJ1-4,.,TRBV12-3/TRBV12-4,CASSWGASPTNEKLFF,TGTGCCAGCAGTTGGGGGGCCTCCCCAACTAATGAAAAACTGTTTTTT
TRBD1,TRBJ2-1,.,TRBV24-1,CATSPTKGAVTYNEQFF,TGTGCCACCAGTCCGACCAAGGGGGCAGTCACCTACAATGAGCAGTTCTTC
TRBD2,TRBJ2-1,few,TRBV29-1,CSVQSGRNEQFF,TGCAGCGTTCAGAGCGGGAGGAATGAGCAGTTCTTC
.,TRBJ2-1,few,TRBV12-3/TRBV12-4,CASSFSAGWNNEQFF,TGTGCCAGCAGTTTCTCGGCAGGGTGGAACAATGAGCAGTTCTTC
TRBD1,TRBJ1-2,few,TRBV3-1,CASSQNTGETYGYTF,TGTGCCAGCAGCCAAAACACAGGGGAGACCTATGGCTACACCTTC
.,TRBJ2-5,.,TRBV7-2,CASSLETQVPYF,TGTGCCAGCAGCTTAGAGACCCAGGTTCCATACTTC
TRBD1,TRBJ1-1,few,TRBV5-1,CASRGTGGRTEAFF,TGCGCCAGCAGAGGGACAGGGGGGAGAACTGAAGCTTTCTTT
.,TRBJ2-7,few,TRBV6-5,CASSYPSRSGTYEQYF,TGTGCCAGCAGTTACCCTTCGAGGTCCGGTACCTACGAGCAGTACTTC
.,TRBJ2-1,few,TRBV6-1,CASRPQFFPYNEQFF,TGTGCCAGCAGACCACAGTTTTTCCCCTACAATGAGCAGTTCTTC
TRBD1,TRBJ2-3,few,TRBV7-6,CASSLRRGQVARTDTQYF,TGTGCCAGCAGCTTAAGAAGGGGACAGGTAGCCCGCACAGATACGCAGTATTTT
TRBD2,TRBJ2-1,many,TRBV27,CASKPGLAYNEQFF,TGTGCCAGCAAACCGGGACTAGCATACAATGAGCAGTTCTTC
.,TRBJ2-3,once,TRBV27,CASSLGVASGQYF,TGTGCCAGCAGTTTAGGTGTGGCAAGCGGCCAGTATTTT
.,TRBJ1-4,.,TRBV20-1,CSASTPPINEKLFF,TGCAGTGCTAGTACCCCTCCGATTAATGAAAAACTGTTTTTT
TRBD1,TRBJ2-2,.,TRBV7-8,CASSSYRKTGGWTGELFF,TGTGCCAGCAGCTCCTACAGAAAGACAGGGGGCTGGACCGGGGAGCTGTTTTTT
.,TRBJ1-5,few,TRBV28,CASSLLGMNQPQHF,TGTGCCAGCAGTTTGCTAGGCATGAATCAGCCCCAGCATTTT
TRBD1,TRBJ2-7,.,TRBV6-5,CASSSSTGWDEQYF,TGTGCCAGCAGTTCCTCGACAGGGTGGGACGAGCAGTACTTC
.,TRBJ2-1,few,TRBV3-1,CASSQRDGNNEQFF,TGTGCCAGCAGCCAAAGGGACGGGAACAATGAGCAGTTCTTC
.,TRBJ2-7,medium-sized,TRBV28,CASSSRYEQYF,TGTGCCAGCAGTTCTAGGTACGAGCAGTACTTC
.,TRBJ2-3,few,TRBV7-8,CASSLWDSRTDTQYF,TGTGCCAGCAGCTTATGGGACTCCCGCACAGATACGCAGTATTTT
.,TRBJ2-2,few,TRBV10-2,CASRRDHTGELFF,TGCGCCAGCAGGAGGGACCACACCGGGGAGCTGTTTTTT
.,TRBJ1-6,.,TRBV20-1,CSARDESSYNSPLHF,TGCAGTGCTAGGGACGAAAGCTCCTATAATTCACCCCTCCACTTT
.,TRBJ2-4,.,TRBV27,CASSGQAGKNIQYF,TGTGCCAGCAGCGGTCAGGCGGGCAAAAACATTCAGTACTTC
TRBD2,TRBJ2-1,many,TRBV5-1,CASSLAGGNNEQFF,TGCGCCAGCAGCTTAGCGGGAGGGAACAATGAGCAGTTCTTC
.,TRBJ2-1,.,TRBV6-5,CASRQGPEQFF,TGTGCCAGCAGGCAGGGACCTGAGCAGTTCTTC
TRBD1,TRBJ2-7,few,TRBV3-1,CASSQDVARGLDEQYF,TGTGCCAGCAGCCAAGATGTGGCCAGGGGGCTCGACGAGCAGTACTTC
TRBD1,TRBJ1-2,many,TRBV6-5,CASSYSTPLGQGNYGYTF,TGTGCCAGCAGTTACTCGACCCCGTTGGGACAGGGGAACTATGGCTACACCTTC
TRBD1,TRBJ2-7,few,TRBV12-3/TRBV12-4,CASSARQGFYEQYF,TGTGCCAGCAGTGCCCGACAGGGATTCTACGAGCAGTACTTC
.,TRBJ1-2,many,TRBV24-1,CATSSGTSNQAYGYTF,TGTGCCACCAGTTCCGGGACATCAAACCAGGCCTATGGCTACACCTTC